The T cell receptor beta chain described here comes from a study of molecular identifiers for immune sequencing clone quantification (dated by TCRdb to the late 2010s). Describing the broader study: For a replicate experiment, the RNA from either 20,000 or 100,000 naive CD8 T cells was divided into five aliquots, and four of those aliquots went on to sequencing. The study was a methods study using CD8 T cells to benchmark molecular-identifier clustering-based TCR repertoire sequencing (MIDCIRS) and TCR RNA copy counting.

Libraries of naive CD8 T cells were generated from about 21,000 to 970,000 sorted cells, with 10%, 30% or 50% of the purified RNA used. Naive CD8 T cells were FACS-sorted as CD8+CD4-CCR7+CD45RA+ on a BD FACSAria II into RLT Plus buffer. Detection sensitivity was tested by spiking Jurkat RNA equal to ten TCR copies' worth into samples containing roughly 17,000-1,000,000 naive CD8 T cells. CD8 T cells were enriched using RosetteSep CD8+ T Cell Enrichment Cocktail and Ficoll-Paque, and the enriched cells then underwent ACK red cell lysis. Overall study results and their limits: Spiked-in Jurkat TCR RNA equivalent to a single cell was reported to be detectable even among over 800,000 naive CD8 T cells. In CMV-specific effector cells, over 98% of molecules were held by clones above 20 RNA copies, whereas under 1% of molecules were held by such clones in naive cells. The sizes of highly expanded clones could end up underestimated when identical TCR molecules share a barcode. Without barcode sub-clustering, chimeric consensus sequences inflated TCR diversity; chimeras reached as high as 47%. Approximately 3 recovered TCR RNA copies per cell were obtained by modeling, versus approximately 10 by digital PCR, implying a capture efficiency of 25% to 35%. The naive libraries included spiked-in Jurkat TCR RNA (roughly ten copies' worth), and this Jurkat TCR RNA is not part of the donor repertoire.

Preparation of the library involved PCR. The listed sequencing device is NextSeq 500. Bulk TCR libraries were made following a previously described method, with the TCR primers given in Table S5. The Qiagen AllPrep DNA/RNA kit was used to purify total RNA. Reads from multiple sequencing runs of the same library were pooled before analysis. The original methods were these. Reads were retained only if the reads had an exact TCR constant sequence, and the retained reads were trimmed to 150 nt and grouped according to their 12-nt molecular barcodes. Reads in each barcode group were sub-clustered using a 15% Levenshtein threshold, and a quality-weighted consensus sequence was built for each RNA molecule. Non-functional sequences were discarded, and so were lower-count sequences lying one edit away from another sequence. On the basis of fitting two negative binomial distributions, barcode sub-clusters with fewer than 20% of the maximum read count were discarded. Starting from the raw public reads, TCRdb applied fastp trimming at Q25, assembled clones with MiXCR and retained in-frame beta chains. A single entry per CDR3 protein holds the most common genes and DNA from its merged rows. The V and J calls, along with clone size, are taken from TCRdb and not from the paper's own processing. Here the sample has 460,000 or so distinct CDR3 sequences; around 23% occur a single time. Around 0.79% of the sample rests with the top ten.

Remarks on this clonotype: The antigen it binds to is not known. Base qualities are missing; no much larger clone stands one base away.

The specimen sequenced was naive CD8+ T cells from blood, with Jurkat cell RNA spiked in. The cell subset or site label of this sample denotes: FACS-sorted CD8+CD4-CCR7+CD45RA+ naive T cells. The receptor's source is a human donor in good health. Some libraries in this study had Jurkat cell RNA spiked in.

The bases are TGTGCCAGCAGTTTAGCCCCCGGGACCTTCAACATTCAGTACTTC. This codes for CASSLAPGTFNIQYF. The chain is made from TRBV27 and TRBJ2-4; the D gene is perhaps TRBD1 or TRBD2, each of them matching over 5 bases. Spanning cysteine to phenylalanine, the CDR3 consists of 15 amino acids. Left in the record is the CDR3 DNA by itself, 45 bases read in frame from the first base. The germline V gene (reference sequence) provides CDR1 MNHEY and CDR2 SMNVEV. V and J are truncated by 2 bases and 7 bases respectively, leaving an intervening sequence of 15 bases.